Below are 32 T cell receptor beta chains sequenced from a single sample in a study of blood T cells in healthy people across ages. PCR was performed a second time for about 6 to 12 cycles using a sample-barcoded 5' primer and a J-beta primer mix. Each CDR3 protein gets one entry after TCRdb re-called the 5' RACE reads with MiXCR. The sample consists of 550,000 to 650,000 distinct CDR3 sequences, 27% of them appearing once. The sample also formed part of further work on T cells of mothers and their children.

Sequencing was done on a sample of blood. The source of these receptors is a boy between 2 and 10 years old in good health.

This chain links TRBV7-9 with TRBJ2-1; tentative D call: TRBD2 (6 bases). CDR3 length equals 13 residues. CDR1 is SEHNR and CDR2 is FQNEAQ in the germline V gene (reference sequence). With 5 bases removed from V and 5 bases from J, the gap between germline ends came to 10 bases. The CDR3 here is CASSADYDNEQFF. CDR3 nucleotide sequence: TGTGCCAGCAGCGCGGACTATGACAATGAGCAGTTCTTC.

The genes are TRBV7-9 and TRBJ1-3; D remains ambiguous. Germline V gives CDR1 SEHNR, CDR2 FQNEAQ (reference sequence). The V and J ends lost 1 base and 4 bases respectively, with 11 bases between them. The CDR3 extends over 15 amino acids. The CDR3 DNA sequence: TGTGCCAGCAGCTTAGTTATGTTAAAAGGAAACACCATATATTTT. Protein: CASSLVMLKGNTIYF.

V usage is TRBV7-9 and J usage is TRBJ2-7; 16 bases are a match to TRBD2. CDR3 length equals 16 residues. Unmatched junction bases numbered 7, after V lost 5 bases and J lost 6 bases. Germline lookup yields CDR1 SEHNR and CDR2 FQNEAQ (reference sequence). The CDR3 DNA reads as TGTGCCAGCAGCGGGACTAGCGGGAGGGACCTCCTCGAGCAGTACTTC. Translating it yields CASSGTSGRDLLEQYF.

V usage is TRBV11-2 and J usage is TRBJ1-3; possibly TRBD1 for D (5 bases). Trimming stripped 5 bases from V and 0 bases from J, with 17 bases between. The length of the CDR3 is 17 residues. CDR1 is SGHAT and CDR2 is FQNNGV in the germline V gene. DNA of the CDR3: TGTGCCAGCAGCCCTCTTGGGGGAGAATACTCTGGAAACACCATATATTTT. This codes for CASSPLGGEYSGNTIYF. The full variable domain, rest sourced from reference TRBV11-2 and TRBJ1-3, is EAGVAQSPRYKIIEKRQSVAFWCNPISGHATLYWYQQILGQGPKLLIQFQNNGVVDDSQLPKDRFSAERLKGVDSTLKIQPAKLEDSAVYLCASSPLGGEYSGNTIYFGEGSWLTVV.

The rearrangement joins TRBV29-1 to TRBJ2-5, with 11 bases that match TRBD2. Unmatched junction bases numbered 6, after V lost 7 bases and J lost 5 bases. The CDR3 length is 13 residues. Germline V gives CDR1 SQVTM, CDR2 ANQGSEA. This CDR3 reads CSGKLAGAETQYF. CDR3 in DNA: TGCAGCGGAAAACTAGCGGGAGCCGAGACCCAGTACTTC.

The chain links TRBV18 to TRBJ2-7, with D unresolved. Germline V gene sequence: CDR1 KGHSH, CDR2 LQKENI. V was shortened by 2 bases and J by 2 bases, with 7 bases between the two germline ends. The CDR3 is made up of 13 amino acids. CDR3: CASSPIPTYEQYF. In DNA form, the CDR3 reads TGTGCCAGCTCACCAATCCCTACCTACGAGCAGTACTTC.

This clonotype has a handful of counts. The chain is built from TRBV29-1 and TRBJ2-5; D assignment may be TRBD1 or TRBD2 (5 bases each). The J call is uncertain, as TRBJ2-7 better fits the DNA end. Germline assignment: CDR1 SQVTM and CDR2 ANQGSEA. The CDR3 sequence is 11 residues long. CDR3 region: CSVGEGYEQYF. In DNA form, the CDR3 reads TGCAGCGTGGGGGAAGGGTACGAGCAGTACTTC.

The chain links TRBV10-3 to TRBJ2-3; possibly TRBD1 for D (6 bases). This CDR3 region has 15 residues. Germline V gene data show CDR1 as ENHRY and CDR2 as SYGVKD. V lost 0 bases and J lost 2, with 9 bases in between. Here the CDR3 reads CAISESGTSTDTQYF. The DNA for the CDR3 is TGTGCCATCAGTGAGTCTGGGACATCCACAGATACGCAGTATTTT.

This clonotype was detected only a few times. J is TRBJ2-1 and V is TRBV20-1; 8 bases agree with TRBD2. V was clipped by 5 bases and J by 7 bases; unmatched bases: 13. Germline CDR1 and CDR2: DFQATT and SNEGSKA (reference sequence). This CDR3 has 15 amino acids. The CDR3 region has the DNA TGCAGTGCTGTTAGTTTCCTAGCGGGCCAAAATGAGCAGTTCTTC. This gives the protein CSAVSFLAGQNEQFF.

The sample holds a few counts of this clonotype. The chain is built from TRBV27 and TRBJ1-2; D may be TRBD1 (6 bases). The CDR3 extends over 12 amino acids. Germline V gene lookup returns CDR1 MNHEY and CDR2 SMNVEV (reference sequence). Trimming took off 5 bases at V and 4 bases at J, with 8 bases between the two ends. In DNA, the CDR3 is TGTGCCAGCAGTGGGGGCATCTATGGCTACACCTTC. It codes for CASSGGIYGYTF.

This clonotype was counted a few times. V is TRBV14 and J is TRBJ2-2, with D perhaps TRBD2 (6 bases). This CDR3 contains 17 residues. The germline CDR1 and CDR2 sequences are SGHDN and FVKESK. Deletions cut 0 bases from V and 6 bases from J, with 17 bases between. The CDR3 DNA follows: TGTGCCAGCAGCCAAGAGAGCCGAGGAGGGGCGGCCGGGGAGCTGTTTTTT. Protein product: CASSQESRGGAAGELFF.

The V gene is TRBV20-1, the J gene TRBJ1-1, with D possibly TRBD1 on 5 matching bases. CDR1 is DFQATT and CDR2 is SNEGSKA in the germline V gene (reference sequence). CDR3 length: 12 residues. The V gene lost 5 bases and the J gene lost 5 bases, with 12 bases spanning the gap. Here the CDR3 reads CSAPNRGTEAFF. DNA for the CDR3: TGCAGTGCTCCAAACCGGGGGACTGAAGCTTTCTTT.

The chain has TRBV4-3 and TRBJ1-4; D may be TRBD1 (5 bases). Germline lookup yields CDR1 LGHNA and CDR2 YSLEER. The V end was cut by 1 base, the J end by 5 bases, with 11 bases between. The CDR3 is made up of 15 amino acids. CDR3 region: CASSQGQGKNEKLFF. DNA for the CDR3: TGCGCCAGCAGCCAAGGTCAGGGAAAAAATGAAAAACTGTTTTTT.

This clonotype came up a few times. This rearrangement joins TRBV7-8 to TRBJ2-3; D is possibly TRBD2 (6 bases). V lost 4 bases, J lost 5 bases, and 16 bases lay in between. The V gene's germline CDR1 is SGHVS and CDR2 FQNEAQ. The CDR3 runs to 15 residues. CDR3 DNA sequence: TGTGCCAGCAGCTCTAGGGCGGGATTCCAAGATACGCAGTATTTT. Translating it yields CASSSRAGFQDTQYF.

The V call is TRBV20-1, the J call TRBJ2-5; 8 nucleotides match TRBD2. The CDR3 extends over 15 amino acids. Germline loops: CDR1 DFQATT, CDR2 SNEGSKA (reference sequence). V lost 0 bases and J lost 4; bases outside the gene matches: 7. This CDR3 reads CSARDLGAGAETQYF. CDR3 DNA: TGCAGTGCTAGAGATCTGGGAGCGGGAGCAGAGACCCAGTACTTC.

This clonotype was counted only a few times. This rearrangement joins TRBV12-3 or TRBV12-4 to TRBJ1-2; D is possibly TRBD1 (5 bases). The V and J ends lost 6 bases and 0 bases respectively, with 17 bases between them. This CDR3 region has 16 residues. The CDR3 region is CASSSLDSQANYGYTF. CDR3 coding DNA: TGTGCCAGCAGCTCCCTTGACAGCCAAGCTAACTATGGCTACACCTTC.

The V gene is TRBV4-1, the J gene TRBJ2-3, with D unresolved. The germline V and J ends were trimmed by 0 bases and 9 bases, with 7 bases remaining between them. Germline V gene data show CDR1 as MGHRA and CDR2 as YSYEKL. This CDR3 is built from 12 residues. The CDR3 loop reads CASSQDERTQYF. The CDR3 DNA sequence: TGCGCCAGCAGCCAAGACGAGAGGACGCAGTATTTT.

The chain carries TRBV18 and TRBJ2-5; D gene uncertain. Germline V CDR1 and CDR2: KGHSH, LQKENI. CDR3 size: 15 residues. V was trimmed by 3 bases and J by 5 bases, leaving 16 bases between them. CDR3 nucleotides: TGTGCCAGCTCACCTATAACGGGTAGGGCGGAGACCCAGTACTTC. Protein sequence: CASSPITGRAETQYF.

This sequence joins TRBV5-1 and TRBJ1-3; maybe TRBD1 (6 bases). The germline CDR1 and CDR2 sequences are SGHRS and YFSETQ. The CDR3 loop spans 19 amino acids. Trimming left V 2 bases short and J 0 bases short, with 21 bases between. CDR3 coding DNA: TGCGCCAGCAGCTTTACAGGGATCCAAGGTGTAATCTCTGGAAACACCATATATTTT. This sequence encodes CASSFTGIQGVISGNTIYF.

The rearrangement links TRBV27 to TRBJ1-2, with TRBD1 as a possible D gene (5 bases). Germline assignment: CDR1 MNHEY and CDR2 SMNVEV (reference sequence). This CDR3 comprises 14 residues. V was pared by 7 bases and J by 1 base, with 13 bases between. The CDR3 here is CASKSEGYNYGYTF. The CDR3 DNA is TGTGCCAGCAAGTCGGAGGGGTATAACTATGGCTACACCTTC.

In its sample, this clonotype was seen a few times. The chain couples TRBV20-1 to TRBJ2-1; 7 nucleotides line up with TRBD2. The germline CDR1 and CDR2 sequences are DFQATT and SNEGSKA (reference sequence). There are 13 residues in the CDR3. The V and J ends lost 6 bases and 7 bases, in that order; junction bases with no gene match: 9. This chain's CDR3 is CSASLGGGNEQFF. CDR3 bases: TGCAGTGCCAGTTTGGGGGGGGGAAATGAGCAGTTCTTC.

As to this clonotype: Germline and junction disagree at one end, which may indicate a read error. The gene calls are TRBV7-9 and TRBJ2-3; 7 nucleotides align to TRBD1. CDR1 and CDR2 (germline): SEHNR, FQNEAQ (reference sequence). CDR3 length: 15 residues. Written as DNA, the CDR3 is TGTGTCAGCAGCGCCCGGGACAGTAGCACAGATACGCAGTATTTT. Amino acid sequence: CVSSARDSSTDTQYF.

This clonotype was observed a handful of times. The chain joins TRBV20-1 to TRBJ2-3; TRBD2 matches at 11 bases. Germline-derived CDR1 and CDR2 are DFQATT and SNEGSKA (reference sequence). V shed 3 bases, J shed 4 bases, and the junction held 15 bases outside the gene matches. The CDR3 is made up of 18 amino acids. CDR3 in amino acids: CSASQTSGSWVSADTQYF. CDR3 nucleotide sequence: TGCAGTGCTAGCCAAACTAGCGGGAGTTGGGTTAGCGCAGATACGCAGTATTTT.

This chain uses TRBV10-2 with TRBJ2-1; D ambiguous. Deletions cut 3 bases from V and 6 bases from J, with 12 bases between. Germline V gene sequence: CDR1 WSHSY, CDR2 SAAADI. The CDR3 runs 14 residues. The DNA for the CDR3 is TGCGCCAGCAGTGAACCGGGTGGGCGCAATGAGCAGTTCTTC. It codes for CASSEPGGRNEQFF.

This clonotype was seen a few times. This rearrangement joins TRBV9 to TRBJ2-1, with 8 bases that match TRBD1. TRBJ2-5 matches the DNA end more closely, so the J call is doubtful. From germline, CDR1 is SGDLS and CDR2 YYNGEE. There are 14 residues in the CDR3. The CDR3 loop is CASSITGGRETQYF. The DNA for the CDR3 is TGTGCCAGCAGCATTACAGGGGGAAGAGAGACCCAGTACTTC.

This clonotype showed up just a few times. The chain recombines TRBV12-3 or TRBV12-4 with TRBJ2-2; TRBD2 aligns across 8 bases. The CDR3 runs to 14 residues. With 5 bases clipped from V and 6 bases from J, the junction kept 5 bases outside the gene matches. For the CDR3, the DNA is TGTGCCAGCAGTCCTAGCGGGCGGGCCGGGGAGCTGTTTTTT. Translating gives CASSPSGRAGELFF.

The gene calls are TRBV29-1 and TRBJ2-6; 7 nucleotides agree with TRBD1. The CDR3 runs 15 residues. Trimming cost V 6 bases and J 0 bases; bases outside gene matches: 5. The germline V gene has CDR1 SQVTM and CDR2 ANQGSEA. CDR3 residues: CSVSGTASGANVLTF. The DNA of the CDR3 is TGCAGCGTCTCTGGGACAGCCTCTGGGGCCAACGTCCTGACTTTC.

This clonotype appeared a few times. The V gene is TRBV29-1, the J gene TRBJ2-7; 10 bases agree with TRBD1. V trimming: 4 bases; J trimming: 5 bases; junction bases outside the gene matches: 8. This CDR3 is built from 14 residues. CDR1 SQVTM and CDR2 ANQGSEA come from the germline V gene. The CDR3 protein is CSVGRGTGDHEQYF. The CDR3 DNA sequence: TGCAGCGTTGGGCGCGGGACAGGGGACCACGAGCAGTACTTC.

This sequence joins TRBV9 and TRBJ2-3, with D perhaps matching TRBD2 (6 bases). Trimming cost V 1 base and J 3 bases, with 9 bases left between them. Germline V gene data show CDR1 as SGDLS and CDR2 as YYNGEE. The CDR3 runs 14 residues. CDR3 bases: TGTGCCAGCAGCGTATCTGGGGGGACAGATACGCAGTATTTT. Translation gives CASSVSGGTDTQYF.

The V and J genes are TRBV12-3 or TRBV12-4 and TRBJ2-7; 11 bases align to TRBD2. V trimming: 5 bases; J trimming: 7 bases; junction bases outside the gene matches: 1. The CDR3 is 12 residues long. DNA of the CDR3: TGTGCCAGCAGTGGGACTAGCGGAGAGCAGTACTTC. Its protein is CASSGTSGEQYF.

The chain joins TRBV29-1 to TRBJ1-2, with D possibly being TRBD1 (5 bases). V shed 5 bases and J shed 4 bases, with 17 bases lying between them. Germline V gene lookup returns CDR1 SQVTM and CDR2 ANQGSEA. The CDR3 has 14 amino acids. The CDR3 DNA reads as TGCAGCGTTCGCGGAACCGGGACGAGCTATGGCTACACCTTC. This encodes CSVRGTGTSYGYTF.

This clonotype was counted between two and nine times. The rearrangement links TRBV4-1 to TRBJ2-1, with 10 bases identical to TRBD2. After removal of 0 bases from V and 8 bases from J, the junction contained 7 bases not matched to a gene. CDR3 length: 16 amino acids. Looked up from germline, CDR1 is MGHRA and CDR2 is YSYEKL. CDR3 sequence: CASSQDSSGSVYEQFF. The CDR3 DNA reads TGCGCCAGCAGCCAAGACTCTAGCGGGAGCGTATATGAGCAGTTCTTC.